Following are 9 T cell receptor beta chains from one sample sequenced in a study of Ad26.COV2.S vaccination and SARS-CoV-2 variants. The assay was immunoSEQ multiplex PCR, and TCRdb's table has in-frame clones only and misses some. The sample lists around 370,000 clones, roughly nine tenths seen once, with about 3.9% in the top ten. The material was peripheral blood, obtained after recovery from COVID-19. The receptors here all came from a human donor who had recovered from COVID-19.

The chain combines TRBV13 with TRBJ2-2; the D gene is possibly TRBD1 (5 bases). Germline V gene sequence: CDR1 PRHDT, CDR2 FYEKMQ (reference sequence). The CDR3 is made up of 12 amino acids. V dropped 5 bases and J dropped 7 bases, with 8 bases sitting between them. The CDR3 reads CASSQGVGELFF. DNA of the CDR3: TGTGCCAGCAGCCAAGGGGTCGGGGAGCTGTTTTTT.

The chain is built from TRBV4-3 and TRBJ2-7; TRBD1 agrees at 7 bases. Looked up from germline, CDR1 is LGHNA and CDR2 is YSLEER. With 4 bases clipped from V and 2 bases from J, the junction kept 2 bases outside the gene matches. The CDR3 extends over 13 amino acids. The CDR3 loop is CASSPGQTYEQYF. CDR3 coding DNA: TGCGCCAGCAGCCCGGGACAGACCTACGAGCAGTACTTC.

The genes are TRBV5-1 and TRBJ2-4; 9 bases align to TRBD1. The CDR3 runs to 16 residues. Germline lookup yields CDR1 SGHRS and CDR2 YFSETQ. J was trimmed by 7 bases and V by 2 bases; bases with no gene match: 10. CDR3 residues: CASSFTGTGFSNIQYF. DNA of the CDR3: TGCGCCAGCAGCTTTACCGGGACAGGGTTTTCCAACATTCAGTACTTC.

The chain combines TRBV7-2 with TRBJ2-7; 7 bases are shared with TRBD1. CDR3 length: 14 amino acids. In germline, CDR1 is SGHTA, CDR2 FQGNSA. The J segment lost 3 bases and the V segment lost 5 bases, leaving 7 bases of the junction unmatched. CDR3 amino acids: CASSNDRASYEQYF. The DNA of the CDR3 is TGTGCCAGCAGCAACGACAGGGCGAGCTACGAGCAGTACTTC.

The chain combines TRBV7-2 with TRBJ2-3, with D tentatively TRBD2 (5 bases). The CDR3 sequence is 15 residues long. CDR1 and CDR2 (germline): SGHTA, FQGNSA. With 1 base removed from V and 6 bases from J, the gap between germline ends came to 14 bases. The CDR3 loop is CASSLGFGVADTQYF. The CDR3 DNA reads as TGTGCCAGCAGCTTAGGATTCGGGGTGGCGGATACGCAGTATTTT. Full variable domain (remainder filled in from reference TRBV7-2 and TRBJ2-3): GAGVSQSPSNKVTEKGKDVELRCDPISGHTALYWYRQSLGQGLEFLIYFQGNSAPDKSGLPSDRFSAERTGGSVSTLTIQRTQQEDSAVYLCASSLGFGVADTQYFGPGTRLTVL.

This chain links TRBV7-3 with TRBJ2-1; the match to TRBD2 covers 12 bases. V lost 5 bases, J lost 7 bases, and 6 bases stayed unmatched. Looked up from germline, CDR1 is SGHTA and CDR2 is FQGTGA. The CDR3 has 15 residues. The CDR3 region has the DNA TGTGCCAGCAGCCCTAGACTAGCGGGGGTGAATGAGCAGTTCTTC. Translated, it gives CASSPRLAGVNEQFF.

This clone was observed a single time. The chain employs TRBV4-1 and TRBJ2-1; 12 positions match TRBD2. Germline CDR1 and CDR2: MGHRA and YSYEKL. V shed 1 base and J 9 bases; nucleotides not matched to a gene: 4. This CDR3 contains 15 residues. The CDR3 loop is CASSQASGGAVEQFF. The DNA of the CDR3 is TGCGCCAGCAGCCAAGCTAGCGGGGGGGCAGTTGAGCAGTTCTTC.

This chain connects TRBV6-1 to TRBJ1-2; TRBD1 matches at 10 bases. J was trimmed by 6 bases and V by 4 bases; bases with no gene match: 5. This CDR3 contains 14 residues. Looked up from germline, CDR1 is MNHNS and CDR2 is SASEGT. CDR3 sequence reads: CASSGRDRGDGYTF. The CDR3 DNA reads TGTGCCAGCAGTGGCCGGGACAGGGGAGATGGCTACACCTTC.

The table lists this clone with many counts. V usage is TRBV3-1 (or the pseudogene TRBV3-2) and J usage is TRBJ1-6; D call uncertain. The CDR3 runs 13 residues. V was cut by 0 bases and J by 11 bases, with 8 bases left in between. Per the germline V gene, CDR1 is LGHDT and CDR2 is YNNKEL (reference sequence). The CDR3 DNA reads as TGTGCCAGCAGCCAAGATAAGTTCACACCCCTCCACTTT. Amino acids: CASSQDKFTPLHF.